These 25 T cell receptor beta chains came from one sample sequenced in a study of blood T cell repertoires in COVID-19. The protocol was immunoSEQ multiplex PCR, while the TCRdb copy is restricted to in-frame clones and leaves out a portion. Among some 320,000 clones, more than 75% were seen once, and the ten largest hold 5.3%. The sequencing sample was made of PBMCs or T cells enriched from blood (not recorded which). These receptors came from a woman in her 30s who had recovered from COVID-19.

The chain couples TRBV29-1 to TRBJ1-4; 12 bases fit TRBD1. This CDR3 has 14 amino acids. Germline-derived CDR1 and CDR2 are SQVTM and ANQGSEA. J was trimmed by 7 bases and V by 7 bases; bases with no gene match: 7. CDR3 sequence: CSAQGQGASEKLFF. The CDR3 DNA is TGCAGCGCCCAGGGACAGGGGGCGAGTGAAAAACTGTTTTTT.

The chain links TRBV3-1 (or the pseudogene TRBV3-2) to TRBJ2-4, with D unclear. Germline CDR1 LGHDT, CDR2 YNNKEL (reference sequence). CDR3 length: 12 residues. Between the trimmed V and J ends, which lost 1 base and 7 bases, there was a span of 5 bases. The DNA of the CDR3 is TGTGCCAGCAGCCAAGCGGAGAACATTCAGTACTTC. Translating it yields CASSQAENIQYF.

The chain combines TRBV27 with TRBJ1-1; the D is unclear. The CDR3 runs to 13 residues. V was shortened by 4 bases and J by 3 bases, with 9 bases between the two germline ends. Germline CDR1 and CDR2: MNHEY and SMNVEV (reference sequence). The CDR3 DNA sequence: TGTGCCAGCAGTTCGTCAGTGGACACTGAAGCTTTCTTT. Translation gives CASSSSVDTEAFF.

The rearrangement links TRBV9 to TRBJ2-3; 7 bases match TRBD2. V gave up 2 bases and J gave up 6 bases; unmatched junction bases: 9. This CDR3 is built from 15 residues. The germline V gene encodes CDR1 SGDLS and CDR2 YYNGEE. CDR3 sequence: CASSVSGLVTDTQYF. The CDR3 DNA reads TGTGCCAGCAGCGTGTCAGGACTAGTTACGGATACGCAGTATTTT.

This chain uses TRBV28 with TRBJ2-7, with D possibly TRBD1 on 6 matching bases. The CDR3 has 14 amino acids. Deletions cut 3 bases from V and 2 bases from J, with 11 bases between. The germline V gene encodes CDR1 MDHEN and CDR2 SYDVKM. This CDR3 is CASSFTGPPYEQYF. The CDR3 DNA is TGTGCCAGCAGTTTTACAGGGCCGCCCTACGAGCAGTACTTC.

This sequence joins TRBV9 and TRBJ1-3; TRBD1 is a possible D gene (5 bases). Per germline, CDR1 SGDLS and CDR2 YYNGEE. CDR3 length equals 15 residues. Trimming removed 4 bases from V and 0 bases from J, with 11 bases in between. CDR3 DNA sequence: TGTGCCAGCAGCCCGGGACTCTACTCTGGAAACACCATATATTTT. It encodes CASSPGLYSGNTIYF.

The gene calls are TRBV7-8 and TRBJ1-4; TRBD1 agrees at 8 bases. This CDR3 contains 14 residues. From germline, CDR1 is SGHVS and CDR2 FQNEAQ. Trimming took 4 bases from V and 8 from J; bases not matched to a gene: 6. The DNA for the CDR3 is TGTGCCAGCAGCTCCGGGACAGGAGGAGAAAAACTGTTTTTT. Its translation: CASSSGTGGEKLFF.

The rearrangement links TRBV6-2 or TRBV6-3 to TRBJ2-3; 11 nucleotides match TRBD1. This CDR3 has 16 amino acids. V gave up 0 bases and J gave up 3 bases; unmatched junction bases: 2. Germline V CDR1 and CDR2: MNHEY, SVGEGT. CDR3 nucleotide sequence: TGTGCCAGCAGTTACTCCGGGACAGGGGGTACAGATACGCAGTATTTT. Residues: CASSYSGTGGTDTQYF.

J is TRBJ1-4 and V is TRBV4-3; no firm D call. Germline values: CDR1 LGHNA, CDR2 YSLEER. V was trimmed by 0 bases and J by 4 bases, leaving 9 bases between them. There are 15 residues in the CDR3. This CDR3 reads CASSQDTGINEKLFF. CDR3 DNA sequence: TGCGCCAGCAGCCAAGATACGGGGATTAATGAAAAACTGTTTTTT.

V is TRBV28 and J is TRBJ2-2, with 8 nucleotides matching TRBD2. Trimming at V came to 6 bases and at J to 7 bases, leaving 10 bases not matched to a gene. The length of the CDR3 is 15 residues. The V gene's germline CDR1 is MDHEN and CDR2 SYDVKM. In nucleotides, the CDR3 is TGTGCCAGCAGCCGAACGGGACTAGGCGGCGGGGAGCTGTTTTTT. Amino acid sequence: CASSRTGLGGGELFF.

This clone was observed a handful of times. The rearrangement links TRBV24-1 to TRBJ2-1; D might be TRBD2 (5 bases). The CDR3 is 15 residues long. Trimming took 3 bases from V and 1 from J, leaving 9 bases between them. Germline V gene lookup returns CDR1 KGHDR and CDR2 SFDVKD. The CDR3 is CATSDREKSYNEQFF. The CDR3 nucleotides read TGTGCCACCAGTGATAGGGAGAAGTCCTACAATGAGCAGTTCTTC.

J is TRBJ1-2 and V is TRBV5-1; unclear D gene. Trimming removed 4 bases from V and 2 bases from J, with 15 bases in between. Germline loops: CDR1 SGHRS, CDR2 YFSETQ. The length of the CDR3 is 15 residues. The CDR3 bases are TGCGCCAGCAGCCCGCCGGGAGCGAGAAACTATGGCTACACCTTC. It encodes CASSPPGARNYGYTF.

This chain links TRBV7-9 with TRBJ1-1; TRBD1 might be the D (5 bases). The V and J ends lost 2 bases and 5 bases respectively, with 15 bases between them. Looked up from germline, CDR1 is SEHNR and CDR2 is FQNEAQ (reference sequence). CDR3 size: 15 residues. The CDR3 nucleotides read TGTGCCAGCAGCTTATCCCTCCAGGGAGGGACTGAAGCTTTCTTT. It translates to CASSLSLQGGTEAFF.

The J gene is TRBJ2-2, the V gene TRBV2; 7 bases are a match to TRBD2. CDR3 length: 13 residues. The V segment lost 10 bases and the J segment 4 bases; nucleotides outside the gene matches: 6. CDR1 is SNHLY and CDR2 is FYNNEI in the germline V gene. The CDR3 bases are TGTGCCACCGCGGGGGATTTCACCGGGGAGCTGTTTTTT. Translating gives CATAGDFTGELFF.

The chain recombines TRBV5-1 with TRBJ1-6; D is undetermined. Germline V gene lookup returns CDR1 SGHRS and CDR2 YFSETQ. The CDR3 sequence is 16 residues long. V gave up 0 bases and J gave up 9 bases, with 16 bases separating them. The CDR3 sequence: CASSLEAGSTLSPLHF. The CDR3 coding sequence is TGCGCCAGCAGCTTGGAGGCAGGCAGCACTCTTTCACCCCTCCACTTT.

The CDR3 coding sequence is TGTGCCAGCAGCCCCACAAGCGGGGCCACTGGAAACACCATATATTTT. Protein product: CASSPTSGATGNTIYF. V is TRBV7-8 and J is TRBJ1-3; a possible D gene is TRBD1 (5 bases). Trimming took 5 bases from V and 2 from J, leaving 16 bases between them. This CDR3 is 16 amino acids long. Germline V gene lookup returns CDR1 SGHVS and CDR2 FQNEAQ.

The chain links TRBV15 to TRBJ1-5, with a weak D call TRBD1 (6 bases). There are 16 residues in the CDR3. V was cut by 2 bases and J by 4 bases, with 15 bases left in between. The V gene's germline CDR1 is LNHNV and CDR2 YYDKDF (reference sequence). The CDR3 sequence: CATSRRGGVRNQPQHF. The CDR3 coding sequence is TGTGCCACCAGCAGAAGAGGGGGGGTTCGAAATCAGCCCCAGCATTTT.

The chain uses TRBV5-6 and TRBJ1-2; 8 nucleotides agree with TRBD1. The CDR3 contains 15 residues. After removal of 0 bases from V and 5 bases from J, the junction contained 6 bases not matched to a gene. CDR1 is SGHDT and CDR2 is YYEEEE in the germline V gene. The CDR3 nucleotides read TGTGCCAGCAGCTTGGGAGACAGGGGACGGTATGGCTACACCTTC. It is translated as CASSLGDRGRYGYTF. Together with reference TRBV5-6 and TRBJ1-2, the CDR3 gives the full variable domain: DAGVTQSPTHLIKTRGQQVTLRCSPKSGHDTVSWYQQALGQGPQFIFQYYEEEERQRGNFPDRFSGHQFPNYSSELNVNALLLGDSALYLCASSLGDRGRYGYTFGSGTRLTVV.

V gene TRBV5-1 combines with J gene TRBJ2-5; the D gene is possibly TRBD1 (6 bases). The CDR3 contains 12 residues. Trimming cost V 5 bases and J 5 bases, with 10 bases left between them. Per germline, CDR1 SGHRS and CDR2 YFSETQ. CDR3 bases: TGCGCCAGCAGTCCCCAGGGGGAGACCCAGTACTTC. This encodes CASSPQGETQYF. Full variable domain (outside the CDR3, taken from reference TRBV5-1 and TRBJ2-5): KAGVTQTPRYLIKTRGQQVTLSCSPISGHRSVSWYQQTPGQGLQFLFEYFSETQRNKGNFPGRFSGRQFSNSRSEMNVSTLELGDSALYLCASSPQGETQYFGPGTRLLVL.

The chain links TRBV28 to TRBJ1-2; perhaps TRBD1 as D (5 bases). The CDR3 runs 13 residues. CDR1 is MDHEN and CDR2 is SYDVKM in the germline V gene. V lost 6 bases and J 4 bases, leaving 12 bases between the germline ends. CDR3 region: CASREGQGYGYTF. The DNA for the CDR3 is TGTGCCAGCAGGGAGGGGCAGGGCTATGGCTACACCTTC.

V and J are TRBV7-9 and TRBJ1-1; D may be TRBD1 (5 bases). Looked up from germline, CDR1 is SEHNR and CDR2 is FQNEAQ (reference sequence). V dropped 1 base and J dropped 5 bases, with 11 bases sitting between them. CDR3 length equals 14 residues. CDR3 residues: CASSLDRGWTEAFF. The CDR3 DNA follows: TGTGCCAGCAGCTTAGATAGGGGTTGGACTGAAGCTTTCTTT.

The V and J genes are TRBV4-1 and TRBJ1-1; D is undetermined. The CDR3 runs to 14 residues. Trimming took 2 bases from V and 1 from J, leaving 8 bases between them. Germline V gene sequence: CDR1 MGHRA, CDR2 YSYEKL. In DNA form, the CDR3 reads TGCGCCAGCAGCCAACTATCCGAGAACACTGAAGCTTTCTTT. Protein sequence: CASSQLSENTEAFF.

This chain connects TRBV15 to TRBJ1-1; the D is unclear. Germline V lookup: CDR1 LNHNV, CDR2 YYDKDF (reference sequence). Trimming stripped 0 bases from V and 11 bases from J, with 13 bases between. CDR3 length: 13 amino acids. CDR3 sequence (DNA): TGTGCCACCAGCAGAGATCACCGGGTCAAGGCTTTCTTT. It encodes CATSRDHRVKAFF. Complete variable domain (other parts from reference TRBV15 and TRBJ1-1): DAMVIQNPRYQVTQFGKPVTLSCSQTLNHNVMYWYQQKSSQAPKLLFHYYDKDFNNEADTPDNFQSRRPNTSFCFLDIRSPGLGDTAMYLCATSRDHRVKAFFGQGTRLTVV.

A single count supports this clone. The V call is TRBV7-6, the J call TRBJ2-6, with TRBD1 matching over 8 bases. The CDR3 loop spans 17 amino acids. The V segment lost 5 bases and the J segment 4 bases; nucleotides outside the gene matches: 10. The germline CDR1 and CDR2 sequences are SGHVS and FNYEAQ. Written as DNA, the CDR3 is TGTGCCAGCAGCCCGACGACAGGGGATATAGGGGCCAACGTCCTGACTTTC. Amino acid sequence: CASSPTTGDIGANVLTF.

V gene TRBV6-5 combines with J gene TRBJ1-2; the D gene is possibly TRBD1 (5 bases). Germline loops: CDR1 MNHEY, CDR2 SVGAGI. V was shortened by 6 bases and J by 8 bases, with 13 bases between the two germline ends. This CDR3 region has 12 residues. CDR3 amino acids: CASRRGDWGYTF. CDR3 nucleotides: TGTGCCAGCAGGCGGGGGGATTGGGGCTACACCTTC.